These T cell receptor beta chains were read from a single sample in a study of CD8 T cells in Susac syndrome. In TCRdb, the immunoSEQ multiplex PCR reads were re-called with MiXCR into one record per CDR3 protein. The data contain about 120,000 distinct CDR3 sequences, around 92% of them singletons. The sample was CD8+ T cells from PBMCs. The receptors here all came from a human donor in good health. Both conserved end residues are part of each CDR3. The D gene is left open where the match is weak. Size is stated for part of the rows, as once, few or many counts, or as a class when the clone is expanded.

clone_size	v_call	cdr3_length	j_call	d_call	cdr3_nt	cdr3_aa
.	TRBV7-9	15	TRBJ2-7	.	TGTGCCAGCAGCTCGGTCGGAGGGACCAGGGGCGAGCAGTACTTC	CASSSVGGTRGEQYF
.	TRBV20-1	14	TRBJ2-7	.	TGCAGTGCTAGAAAAACCAGGGGGGTTATAGAGCAGTACTTC	CSARKTRGVIEQYF
.	TRBV5-6	14	TRBJ1-2	.	TGTGCCAGCAGCTTGGTAGACACGCCGTATGGCTACACCTTC	CASSLVDTPYGYTF
few	TRBV6-5	15	TRBJ2-7	TRBD1	TGTGCCAGCCTCGATATCGGGACAGGGAACTACGAGCAGTACTTC	CASLDIGTGNYEQYF
.	TRBV3-1	14	TRBJ2-7	TRBD2	TGTGCCAGCAGCCTCACTAGCGGGGTCTACGAGCAGTACTTC	CASSLTSGVYEQYF
.	TRBV5-6	14	TRBJ2-7	TRBD1	TGTGCCAGCAGTGGCGACCACAGGGGGTACGAGCAGTACTTC	CASSGDHRGYEQYF
once	TRBV18	12	TRBJ2-7	.	TGTGCCAGCTCAATTACCGCCTACGAGCAGTACTTC	CASSITAYEQYF
.	TRBV4-3	14	TRBJ2-2	.	TGCGCCAGCAGCCAAGCTGCAGCTACCGGGGAGCTGTTTTTT	CASSQAAATGELFF
.	TRBV29-1	12	TRBJ2-1	.	TGCAGCGTTGTCGTTGGATCCTATGAGCAGTTCTTC	CSVVVGSYEQFF
.	TRBV5-1	14	TRBJ2-3	.	TGCGCCAGCAGCTTAGGGGAGGCCACAGATACGCAGTATTTT	CASSLGEATDTQYF
.	TRBV19	13	TRBJ2-5	TRBD1	TGTGCCACCCGGCGGACAGGCCAAGAGACCCAGTACTTC	CATRRTGQETQYF
once	TRBV5-1	17	TRBJ2-7	TRBD1	TGCGCCAGCAGCCTTCAAAACATCGGGACAGGGTACAGAGAGCAGTACTTC	CASSLQNIGTGYREQYF
.	TRBV29-1	12	TRBJ2-7	TRBD1	TGCAGCGTTGATGGGACAGGATACGAGCAGTACTTC	CSVDGTGYEQYF
.	TRBV29-1	16	TRBJ2-7	TRBD2	TGCAGCGTTGAGCTGGGCCGGGGGGGTCGGTCCTACGAGCAGTACTTC	CSVELGRGGRSYEQYF
.	TRBV12-3/TRBV12-4	15	TRBJ2-1	.	TGTGCCAGCAGCCGTAGCGGCTCTACCTACAATGAGCAGTTCTTC	CASSRSGSTYNEQFF
.	TRBV7-2	14	TRBJ1-4	.	TGTGCCAGCAGCTTATCGGGGTCTAATGAAAAACTGTTTTTT	CASSLSGSNEKLFF
.	TRBV4-2	15	TRBJ2-1	.	TGTGCCAGCAGCCAAGGCGGAGAGGCCTACAATGAGCAGTTCTTC	CASSQGGEAYNEQFF
.	TRBV5-4	16	TRBJ1-3	.	TGTGCCAGCAGCTTGGAGACAGGCTCCTCTGGAAACACCATATATTTT	CASSLETGSSGNTIYF
.	TRBV7-9	14	TRBJ1-4	.	TGTGCCAGCAGCTTCAGGGGACGAGATGAAAAACTGTTTTTT	CASSFRGRDEKLFF
.	TRBV20-1	15	TRBJ2-7	.	TGCAGTGCTAGAGACAACGGACAAGCCCACTACGAGCAGTACTTC	CSARDNGQAHYEQYF
few	TRBV6-6	12	TRBJ2-7	.	TGTGCCAGCAGACAGGGTATCCACGAGCAGTACTTC	CASRQGIHEQYF
.	TRBV5-1	14	TRBJ1-1	.	TGCGCCAGCAGTCCGGAACCGGTGAACACTGAAGCTTTCTTT	CASSPEPVNTEAFF
.	TRBV5-6	16	TRBJ1-6	.	TGTGCCAGCAGCACGGACAGTACCTTATATAATTCACCCCTCCACTTT	CASSTDSTLYNSPLHF
.	TRBV7-2	16	TRBJ2-3	TRBD1	TGTGCCAGCAGCCGTTATAGGGACAGGAGCACAGATACGCAGTATTTT	CASSRYRDRSTDTQYF
.	TRBV21-1	16	TRBJ1-5	.	TGTGCCAGCAGGGATGGGCCCAAAAATAAAGGCTCGGCCCAGCATTTT	CASRDGPKNKGSAQHF